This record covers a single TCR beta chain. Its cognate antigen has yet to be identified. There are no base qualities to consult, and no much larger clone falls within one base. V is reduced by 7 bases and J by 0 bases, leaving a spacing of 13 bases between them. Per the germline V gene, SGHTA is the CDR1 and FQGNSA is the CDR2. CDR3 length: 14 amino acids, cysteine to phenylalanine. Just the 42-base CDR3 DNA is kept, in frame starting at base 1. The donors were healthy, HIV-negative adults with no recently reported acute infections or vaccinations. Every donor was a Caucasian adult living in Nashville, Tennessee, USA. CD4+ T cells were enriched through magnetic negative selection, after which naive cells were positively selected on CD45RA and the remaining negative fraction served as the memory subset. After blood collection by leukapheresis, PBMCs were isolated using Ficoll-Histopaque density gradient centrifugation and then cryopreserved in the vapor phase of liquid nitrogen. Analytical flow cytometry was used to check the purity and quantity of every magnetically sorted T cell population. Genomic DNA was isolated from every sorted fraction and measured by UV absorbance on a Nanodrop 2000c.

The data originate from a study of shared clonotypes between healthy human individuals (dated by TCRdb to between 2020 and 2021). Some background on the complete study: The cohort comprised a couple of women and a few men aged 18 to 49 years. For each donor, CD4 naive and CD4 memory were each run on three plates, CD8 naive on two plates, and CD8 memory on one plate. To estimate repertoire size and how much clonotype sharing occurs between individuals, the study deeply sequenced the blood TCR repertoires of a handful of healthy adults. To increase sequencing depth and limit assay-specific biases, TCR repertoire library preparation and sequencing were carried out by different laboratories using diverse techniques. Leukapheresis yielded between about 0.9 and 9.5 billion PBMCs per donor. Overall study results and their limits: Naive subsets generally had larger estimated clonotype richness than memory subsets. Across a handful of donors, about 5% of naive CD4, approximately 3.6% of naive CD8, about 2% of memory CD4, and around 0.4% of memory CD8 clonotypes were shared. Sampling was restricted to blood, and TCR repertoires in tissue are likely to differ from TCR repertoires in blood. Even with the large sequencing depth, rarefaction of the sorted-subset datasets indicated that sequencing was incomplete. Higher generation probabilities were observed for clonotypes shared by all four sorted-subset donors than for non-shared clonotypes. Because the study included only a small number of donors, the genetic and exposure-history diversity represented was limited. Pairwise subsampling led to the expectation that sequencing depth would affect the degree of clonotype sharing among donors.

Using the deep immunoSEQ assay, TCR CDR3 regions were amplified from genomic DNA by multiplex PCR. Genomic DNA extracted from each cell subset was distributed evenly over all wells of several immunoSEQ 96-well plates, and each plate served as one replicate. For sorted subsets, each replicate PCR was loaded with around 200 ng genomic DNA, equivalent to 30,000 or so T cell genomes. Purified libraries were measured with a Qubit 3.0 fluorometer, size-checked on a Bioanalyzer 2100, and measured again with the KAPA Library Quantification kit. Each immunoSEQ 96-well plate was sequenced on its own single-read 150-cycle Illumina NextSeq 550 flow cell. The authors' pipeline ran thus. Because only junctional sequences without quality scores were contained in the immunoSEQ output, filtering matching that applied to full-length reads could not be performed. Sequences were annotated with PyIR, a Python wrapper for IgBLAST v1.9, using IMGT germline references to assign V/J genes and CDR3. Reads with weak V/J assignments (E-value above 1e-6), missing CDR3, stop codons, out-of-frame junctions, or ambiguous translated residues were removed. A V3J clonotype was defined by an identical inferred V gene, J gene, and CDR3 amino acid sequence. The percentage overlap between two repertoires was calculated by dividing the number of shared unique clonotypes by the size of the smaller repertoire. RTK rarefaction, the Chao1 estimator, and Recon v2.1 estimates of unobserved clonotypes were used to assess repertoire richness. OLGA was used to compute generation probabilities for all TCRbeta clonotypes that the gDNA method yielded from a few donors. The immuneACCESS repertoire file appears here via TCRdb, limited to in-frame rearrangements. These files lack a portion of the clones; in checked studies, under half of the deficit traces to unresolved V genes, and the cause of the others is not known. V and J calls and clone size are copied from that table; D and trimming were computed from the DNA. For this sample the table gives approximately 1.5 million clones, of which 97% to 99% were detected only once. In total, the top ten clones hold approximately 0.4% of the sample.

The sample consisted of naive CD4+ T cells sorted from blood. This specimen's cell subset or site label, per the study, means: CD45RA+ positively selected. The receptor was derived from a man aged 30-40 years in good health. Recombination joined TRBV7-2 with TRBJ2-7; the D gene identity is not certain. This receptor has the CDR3 CASTRDGSSYEQYF. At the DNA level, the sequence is TGTGCCAGCACCAGAGACGGGTCCTCCTACGAGCAGTACTTC.